This T cell receptor (beta chain) comes out of a study of CD8 T cells in ankylosing spondylitis. V was pared by 2 bases and J by 4 bases, with 2 bases of the junction left unmatched. Germline V gene lookup returns CDR1 MRHNA and CDR2 SNTAGT. The CDR3 length is 16 residues. One entry per CDR3 protein results from TCRdb running MiXCR on the 5' RACE reads. This sample has about 360,000 distinct CDR3 sequences, with approximately 20% found just once. This clonotype was counted between two and nine times. Its target is not known. Whole-study results and caveats: Disease-linked clones displayed a CD8+ phenotype and appeared relatively rarely in peripheral blood.

The chain carries TRBV6-4 and TRBJ2-3, with 14 nucleotides matching TRBD2. Sequencing was done on a sample of blood, either unsorted or a sorted T cell fraction (not recorded which). The TCR originated in a male donor with ankylosing spondylitis or in good health (not recorded which). CDR3 coding DNA: TGTGCCAGCAGTGACGGACTAGCGGGGGGTTCAGATACGCAGTATTTT. This encodes CASSDGLAGGSDTQYF.